Sequencing of this TCR beta chain was carried out in a study of neurological immune-mediated disorders. Findings and limits, study-wide: The repertoires of 18 of 34 multiple sclerosis patients were placed by phylogenetic grouping in a single related-CDR3 cluster, which may be a signature.

The table lists this clonotype with many counts. The antigen is undetermined. CDR1 is SGHAT and CDR2 is FQNNGV in the germline V gene. Trimming shortened V by 1 base and J by 4 bases, and 16 bases separated the two germline ends. The CDR3 runs 16 residues. Template-switch 5'RACE cDNA synthesis added a 10-nucleotide unique molecular identifier. TCRdb recomputed calls from the 5' RACE reads with MiXCR, one row per CDR3 protein. The sample shows roughly 100,000 distinct CDR3 sequences, about 3.8% of them seen only once. This TCR derives from a woman aged 18-30 years with multiple sclerosis. The sequenced sample consisted of PBMCs. The rearrangement joins TRBV11-2 to TRBJ1-1; possibly TRBD1 for D (5 bases). The DNA of the CDR3 is TGTGCCAGCAGCTTAGGTGAATGGGGAAGGGGCACTGAAGCTTTCTTT. This sequence encodes CASSLGEWGRGTEAFF.